This T cell receptor beta chain was sequenced during a study of T cell repertoires in cytomegalovirus infection. Looking at the study overall: Signatures in public TCR beta sequences pointed to both CMV infection and matching HLA type.

Regarding this clonotype: Its antigen remains unknown.

Trimming cost V 5 bases and J 4 bases; bases outside gene matches: 11. The CDR3 has 15 residues. Germline lookup yields CDR1 SGHTA and CDR2 FQGTGA. TCRdb analysed the reads with MiXCR anew, one entry per CDR3 protein. The data contain 250,000 to 350,000 distinct CDR3 sequences, 25% of them singletons. The study's findings and limits: HLA-C-restricted CMV clonotypes gave the most frequent clonotype in two of eight donors. Carriage of CMV together with the relevant HLA was identifiable through cumulative public TCR beta family frequency.

The sequence came from a human donor in good health (CMV status not recorded). Some clones in this sample may be carry-over from other donors' samples. The sequencing sample was made of PBMCs. The rearrangement links TRBV7-3 to TRBJ2-7; 7 bases line up with TRBD2. The CDR3 region is CASSSQSGGLYEQYF. CDR3 DNA: TGTGCCAGCAGCAGTCAGTCGGGGGGTTTGTACGAGCAGTACTTC.